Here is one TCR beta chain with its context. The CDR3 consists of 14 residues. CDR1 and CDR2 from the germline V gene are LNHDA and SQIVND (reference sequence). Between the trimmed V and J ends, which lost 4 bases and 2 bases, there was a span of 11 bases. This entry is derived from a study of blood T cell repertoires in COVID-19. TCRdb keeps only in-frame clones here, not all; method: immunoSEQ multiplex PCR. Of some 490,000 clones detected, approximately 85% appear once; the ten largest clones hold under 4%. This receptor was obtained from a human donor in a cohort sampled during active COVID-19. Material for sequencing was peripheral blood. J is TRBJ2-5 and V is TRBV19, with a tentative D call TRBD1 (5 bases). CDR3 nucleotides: TGTGCCAGTAGTAATCAGGGTAATCAAGAGACCCAGTACTTC. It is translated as CASSNQGNQETQYF.